The clone carrying this TCR beta chain was seen ten or more times. The target antigen is unknown. This may arise from a read error, as a much more abundant clone is one base away. The CDR3 end shows no conserved phenylalanine or tryptophan, and so a read error is likely. Germline V gene sequence: CDR1 MRHNA, CDR2 SNTAGT. V dropped 10 bases and J dropped 6 bases, with 11 bases sitting between them. CDR3 length equals 11 residues. This specimen comes from a study of T cells in Graves' hyperthyroidism and ophthalmopathy. Amplification yielded TCR beta CDR3 regions, with RNA transcripts as the source. HTBI primers were employed in a first-round RT-PCR of the TCR CDR3. Via MiXCR, TCRdb re-called the multiplex PCR reads, giving one row per CDR3 protein. The sample lists about 35,000 distinct CDR3 sequences, roughly 49% seen once, with approximately 6% in the top ten. Those patients with uncontrolled infection, other autoimmune disease, pregnancy or lactation were excluded. This blood was taken when hyperthyroidism was first diagnosed, before any ophthalmopathy symptoms existed.

Study conclusions and caveats: Blood also held most thyroid clonotypes expanded beyond 0.001.

This chain joins TRBV6-4 and TRBJ2-3; a weak D match, TRBD1 (6 bases). This receptor was taken from a woman between 45 and 60 years old with Graves' hyperthyroidism that later progressed to Graves' ophthalmopathy. Sequencing input: blood. CDR3 bases: TGTGCCACCTTGGGGGCGGATACGCAGTATCTT. It specifies CATLGADTQYL.